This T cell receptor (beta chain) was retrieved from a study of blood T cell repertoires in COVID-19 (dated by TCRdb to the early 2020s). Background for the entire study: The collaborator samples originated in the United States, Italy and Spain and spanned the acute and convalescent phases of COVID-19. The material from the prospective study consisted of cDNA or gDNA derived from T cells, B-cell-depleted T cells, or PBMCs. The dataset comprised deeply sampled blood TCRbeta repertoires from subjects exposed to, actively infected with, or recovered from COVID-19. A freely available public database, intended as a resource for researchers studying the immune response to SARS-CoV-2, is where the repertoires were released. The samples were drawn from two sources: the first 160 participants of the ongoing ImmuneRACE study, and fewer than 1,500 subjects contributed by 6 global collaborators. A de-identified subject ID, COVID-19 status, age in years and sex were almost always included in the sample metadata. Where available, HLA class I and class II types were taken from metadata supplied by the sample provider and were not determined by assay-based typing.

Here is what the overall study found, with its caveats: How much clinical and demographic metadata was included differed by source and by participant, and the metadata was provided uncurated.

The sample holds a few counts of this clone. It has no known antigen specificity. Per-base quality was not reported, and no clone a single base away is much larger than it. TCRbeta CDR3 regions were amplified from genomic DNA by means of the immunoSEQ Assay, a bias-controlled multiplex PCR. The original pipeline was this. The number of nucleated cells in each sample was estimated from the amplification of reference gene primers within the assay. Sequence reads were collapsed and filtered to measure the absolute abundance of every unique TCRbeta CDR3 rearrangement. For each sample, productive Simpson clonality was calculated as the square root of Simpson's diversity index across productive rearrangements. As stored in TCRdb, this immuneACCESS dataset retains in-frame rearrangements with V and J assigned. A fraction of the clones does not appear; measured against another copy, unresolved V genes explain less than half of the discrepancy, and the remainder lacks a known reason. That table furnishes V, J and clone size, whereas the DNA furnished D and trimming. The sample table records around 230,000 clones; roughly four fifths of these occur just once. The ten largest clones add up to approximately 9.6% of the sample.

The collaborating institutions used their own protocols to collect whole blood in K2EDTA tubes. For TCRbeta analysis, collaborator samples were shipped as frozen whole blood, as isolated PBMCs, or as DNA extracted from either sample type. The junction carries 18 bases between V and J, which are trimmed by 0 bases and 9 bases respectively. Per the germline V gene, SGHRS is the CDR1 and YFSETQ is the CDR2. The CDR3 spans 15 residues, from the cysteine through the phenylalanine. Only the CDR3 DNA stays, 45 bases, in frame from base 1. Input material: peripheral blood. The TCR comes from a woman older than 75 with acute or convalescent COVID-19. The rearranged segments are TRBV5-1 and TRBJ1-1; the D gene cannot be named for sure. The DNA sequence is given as TGCGCCAGCAGCTTGGCCTCTTGGTTGGGAGGCCAAGCTTTCTTT. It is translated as CASSLASWLGGQAFF.